This TCR beta chain was observed in a study of T cells in Graves' hyperthyroidism and ophthalmopathy. Findings of the study overall: It was a median approximately 6.9 months before onset that the model predicted ophthalmopathy.

This clonotype was counted many times. Its antigen is currently unknown. CDR1 SNHLY and CDR2 FYNNEI come from the germline V gene. This CDR3 has 14 residues. The ends lost 5 bases at V and 9 bases at J; junction bases unmatched: 12. It was RNA transcripts that yielded the amplified TCR beta CDR3 regions. The HTBI set primed first-round TCR CDR3 RT-PCR. Via MiXCR, TCRdb re-called the multiplex PCR reads, giving one row per CDR3 protein. In the table there are 500,000 to 750,000 distinct CDR3 sequences, around 42% of which are singletons. The specimen was peripheral blood or thyroid tissue (not recorded which). This sequence joins TRBV2 and TRBJ1-2; TRBD1 aligns across 7 bases. The receptor comes from a young woman with Graves' hyperthyroidism. The CDR3 protein is CASSSQGGVRRYTF. The DNA of the CDR3 is TGTGCCAGCAGTTCCCAGGGGGGCGTCCGTCGCTACACCTTC.